These 10 T cell receptor beta chains came from one sample sequenced in a study of blood T cell repertoires in COVID-19. Some clones are missing from TCRdb's copy, which holds only in-frame ones; the method was immunoSEQ multiplex PCR. The sample yields some 200,000 clones, around 86% seen once. Sequencing was performed on PBMCs or T cells enriched from blood (not recorded which). These receptors all come from a woman aged 45-65 years with acute COVID-19.

This clone was counted at least ten times. This sequence joins TRBV6-2 or TRBV6-3 and TRBJ1-1; a possible D gene is TRBD1 (5 bases). This CDR3 is built from 16 residues. Germline V gives CDR1 MNHEY, CDR2 SVGEGT. V was shortened by 2 bases and J by 4 bases, with 17 bases between the two germline ends. CDR3 residues: CASSYPLGGFGTEAFF. The CDR3 DNA reads TGTGCCAGCAGTTACCCCTTGGGGGGATTCGGCACTGAAGCTTTCTTT.

J is TRBJ2-5 and V is TRBV7-2; D is possibly TRBD2 (6 bases). The CDR3 consists of 17 residues. Trimming shortened V by 5 bases and J by 5 bases, and 24 bases separated the two germline ends. Looked up from germline, CDR1 is SGHTA and CDR2 is FQGNSA. CDR3 protein: CASSAWRDAQAWETQYF. In nucleotides, the CDR3 is TGTGCCAGCAGCGCATGGCGGGACGCTCAGGCATGGGAGACCCAGTACTTC.

Only one count was recorded for this clone. The chain joins TRBV5-1 to TRBJ2-3; 7 nucleotides line up with TRBD2. This CDR3 has 15 amino acids. CDR1 and CDR2 (germline): SGHRS, YFSETQ. Trimming cost V 4 bases and J 6 bases; bases outside gene matches: 11. The CDR3 coding sequence is TGCGCCAGCAGCCTTCTAGCGGCCCTAAGGGATACGCAGTATTTT. Translating it yields CASSLLAALRDTQYF.

This clone occurred a few times. The chain is built from TRBV28 and TRBJ1-5; D is uncertain. Germline CDR1 is MDHEN and CDR2 is SYDVKM. The CDR3 has 14 residues. The germline V and J ends were trimmed by 2 bases and 8 bases, with 13 bases remaining between them. CDR3 nucleotides: TGTGCCAGCAGTTTAAATGCAGGTATAGAGCCCCAGCATTTT. This codes for CASSLNAGIEPQHF.

The V call is TRBV3-1 (or the pseudogene TRBV3-2), the J call TRBJ1-2; 7 bases are shared with TRBD1. The V segment lost 1 base and the J segment 7 bases; nucleotides outside the gene matches: 12. The CDR3 totals 16 residues. The germline gives CDR1 LGHDT, CDR2 YNNKEL (reference sequence). This CDR3 reads CASSQVQGGLRGGYTF. The CDR3, as DNA: TGTGCCAGCAGCCAAGTCCAGGGGGGCCTCAGGGGTGGCTACACCTTC.

The chain couples TRBV6-5 to TRBJ1-2; possible D gene TRBD1, 6 bases. The CDR3 spans 12 residues. Trimming took off 9 bases at V and 4 bases at J, with 12 bases between the two ends. CDR1 and CDR2 (germline): MNHEY, SVGAGI. The CDR3 region has the DNA TGTGCCAGGAAGACAGGCCCCTATGGCTACACCTTC. Residues: CARKTGPYGYTF.

The chain links TRBV5-1 to TRBJ2-1; 9 positions match TRBD2. The CDR3 runs 16 residues. The V gene's germline CDR1 is SGHRS and CDR2 YFSETQ. The junction had 11 bases not matched to a gene; V was cut back by 2 bases and J by 8 bases. DNA of the CDR3: TGCGCCAGCAGCTTCTCCCCTGGCGGGGGGGCCCATGAGCAGTTCTTC. Protein: CASSFSPGGGAHEQFF.

The genes are TRBV2 and TRBJ2-7; TRBD2 matches 10 bases. The J segment lost 5 bases and the V segment lost 10 bases, leaving 8 bases of the junction unmatched. This CDR3 spans 13 amino acids. Germline lookup yields CDR1 SNHLY and CDR2 FYNNEI. CDR3 loop: CATEAGGPNEQYF. The CDR3 bases are TGTGCCACTGAAGCGGGAGGGCCGAACGAGCAGTACTTC.

The V gene is TRBV7-9, the J gene TRBJ1-1; 10 bases are a match to TRBD1. This CDR3 is 15 amino acids long. The ends lost 5 bases at V and 3 bases at J; junction bases unmatched: 6. Germline CDR1 and CDR2: SEHNR and FQNEAQ (reference sequence). The CDR3 region has the DNA TGTGCCAGCAGCCGAGGACAGGGGGGCTACACTGAAGCTTTCTTT. It encodes CASSRGQGGYTEAFF.

This chain connects TRBV19 to TRBJ1-2; TRBD1 matches at 12 bases. The length of the CDR3 is 15 residues. The junction had 11 bases not matched to a gene; V was cut back by 6 bases and J by 9 bases. CDR1 and CDR2 (germline): LNHDA, SQIVND (reference sequence). The DNA of the CDR3 is TGTGCCAGTAGGACCCACGGGACAGGGGGCTTGCGCTACACCTTC. Translation gives CASRTHGTGGLRYTF. Combining the CDR3 with reference TRBV19 and TRBJ1-2 gives the whole variable domain DGGITQSPKYLFRKEGQNVTLSCEQNLNHDAMYWYRQDPGQGLRLIYYSQIVNDFQKGDIAEGYSVSREKKESFPLTVTSAQKNPTAFYLCASRTHGTGGLRYTFGSGTRLTVV.